This note documents a single T cell receptor (beta chain) sequence. These data are taken from a study of blood T cell repertoires in COVID-19. Study as a whole: The study drew acute and convalescent COVID-19 samples from the United States, Italy and Spain.

Method: immunoSEQ multiplex PCR; TCRdb's copy keeps in-frame clones and lacks some. This sample has a few hundred thousand clones; around 89% occur once, and the top ten carry more than 0.75%. V shed 3 bases and J shed 0 bases, with 11 bases lying between them. Germline loops: CDR1 GTSNPN, CDR2 SVGIG (reference sequence). CDR3 size: 15 residues. The receptor comes from a man aged 30 to 45 with acute or convalescent COVID-19. The rearrangement links TRBV30 to TRBJ2-2, with D maybe TRBD2 (6 bases). The sequenced sample was peripheral blood. The CDR3 DNA reads TGTGCCTGGAGAACGGGAGCAGCGAACACCGGGGAGCTGTTTTTT. It translates to CAWRTGAANTGELFF.